This paragraph reports one T cell receptor (beta chain). The data belong to a study of blood T cell repertoires in COVID-19. Study-level background: Specimens from acute and convalescent COVID-19 originated in the United States, Italy and Spain. PBMCs, B-cell-depleted T cells, or T cells were the source of the cDNA or gDNA that made up the material.

The CDR3 consists of 15 residues. Germline V gene sequence: CDR1 MNHEY, CDR2 SVGAGI. Losses at the gene ends were 8 bases for V and 0 bases for J; bases not matched to a gene: 8. How the authors handled the data: Nucleated cell number was recorded as an estimate derived from reference gene primer amplification. Using immunoSEQ multiplex PCR, the repertoire was profiled, and TCRdb retains in-frame clones only, with some absent. Clone size and the V and J calls come from that table; the DNA yielded D and trimming. The table includes around 120,000 clones, less than 85% detected once. The clonotype originates from a young man with acute or convalescent COVID-19. The chain is built from TRBV6-5 and TRBJ1-1; 8 bases are shared with TRBD1. The material sequenced was peripheral blood. The CDR3 nucleotides read TGTGCCAGCCGAAAAGGGACAGGTTTGAACACTGAAGCTTTCTTT. Translated, it gives CASRKGTGLNTEAFF.